These 19 T cell receptor beta chains came from one sample sequenced in a study of T cell changes during pregnancy in multiple sclerosis. Sequencing used immunoSEQ multiplex PCR; TCRdb keeps in-frame clones, though not all of them. The sample lists tens of thousands of clones; roughly nine tenths were seen once. The sample in question was peripheral blood, obtained before pregnancy. The origin of the receptors is a female donor with multiple sclerosis, enrolled in a pregnancy study.

This chain uses TRBV25-1 with TRBJ1-3; tentative D call: TRBD1 (5 bases). The germline V and J ends were trimmed by 6 bases and 2 bases, with 11 bases remaining between them. The CDR3 is 14 residues long. Germline CDR1 is MGHDK and CDR2 is SYGVNS. The CDR3 spells CASSRVNAGNTIYF. The DNA for the CDR3 is TGTGCCAGCAGCAGGGTCAATGCTGGAAACACCATATATTTT.

This chain uses TRBV5-6 with TRBJ1-1; 9 nucleotides agree with TRBD1. J gave up 3 bases and V 5 bases, and 5 bases lay outside the gene matches. The CDR3 spans 14 residues. Germline CDR1 is SGHDT and CDR2 is YYEEEE. The CDR3 sequence: CASRTTGGHTEAFF. The CDR3 DNA sequence: TGTGCCAGCAGAACGACAGGGGGGCACACTGAAGCTTTCTTT.

The chain uses TRBV7-3 and TRBJ2-1; 11 bases align to TRBD1. From germline, CDR1 is SGHTA and CDR2 FQGTGA. With 4 bases clipped from V and 7 bases from J, the junction kept 6 bases outside the gene matches. The CDR3 covers 15 residues. CDR3 region: CASSSPGQGGNEQFF. The CDR3 coding sequence is TGTGCCAGCAGCTCCCCGGGACAGGGGGGAAATGAGCAGTTCTTC.

The chain has TRBV20-1 and TRBJ2-7; unclear D gene. V lost 4 bases, J lost 2 bases, and 6 bases lay in between. Germline V gives CDR1 DFQATT, CDR2 SNEGSKA (reference sequence). The CDR3 runs 11 residues. The DNA for the CDR3 is TGCAGTGCTAAATACACCTACGAGCAGTACTTC. Translation gives CSAKYTYEQYF.

The V call is TRBV30, the J call TRBJ2-7; D may be TRBD2 (5 bases). CDR1 and CDR2 (germline): GTSNPN, SVGIG (reference sequence). The CDR3 runs 13 residues. Trimming stripped 0 bases from V and 6 bases from J, with 12 bases between. This CDR3 reads CAWSVREGFEQYF. The CDR3 nucleotides are TGTGCCTGGAGTGTACGAGAGGGCTTCGAGCAGTACTTC.

J is TRBJ2-3 and V is TRBV5-1; tentatively, D is TRBD2 (6 bases). The CDR3 runs to 14 residues. Looked up from germline, CDR1 is SGHRS and CDR2 is YFSETQ. Trimming removed 0 bases from V and 5 bases from J, with 10 bases in between. Here the CDR3 DNA reads TGCGCCAGCAGCTTGGCCTTGGGGGGAGATACGCAGTATTTT. Translating gives CASSLALGGDTQYF.

The genes are TRBV20-1 and TRBJ2-1; D is ambiguous. V lost 3 bases and J lost 7, with 7 bases in between. Germline loops: CDR1 DFQATT, CDR2 SNEGSKA (reference sequence). This CDR3 contains 11 residues. The CDR3 region is CSASRVNEQFF. The DNA of the CDR3 is TGCAGTGCTAGTCGGGTGAATGAGCAGTTCTTC.

The rearrangement uses TRBV7-6 and TRBJ2-1, with 14 bases that match TRBD2. Germline values: CDR1 SGHVS, CDR2 FNYEAQ. CDR3 length: 14 amino acids. V gave up 3 bases and J gave up 9 bases; unmatched junction bases: 1. CDR3 sequence (DNA): TGTGCCAGCAGCTTGGGACTAGCGGGAGCTGAGCAGTTCTTC. It is translated as CASSLGLAGAEQFF.

The rearrangement joins TRBV7-7 to TRBJ2-1; possible D gene TRBD2, 6 bases. This CDR3 is 12 amino acids long. Per the germline V gene, CDR1 is SSHAT and CDR2 is FNYEAQ (reference sequence). Between the trimmed V and J ends, which lost 5 bases and 5 bases, there was a span of 7 bases. CDR3 protein: CASSPGDNEQFF. The CDR3, as DNA: TGTGCCAGCAGCCCGGGGGACAATGAGCAGTTCTTC.

The chain is built from TRBV5-6 and TRBJ1-6; D gene ambiguous. Trimming removed 2 bases at V and 0 bases at J, with 9 bases between. The CDR3 loop spans 16 amino acids. The germline V gene encodes CDR1 SGHDT and CDR2 YYEEEE. CDR3 DNA sequence: TGTGCCAGCAGCTTTGGATGGAGCTCCTATAATTCACCCCTCCACTTT. It encodes CASSFGWSSYNSPLHF.

This sequence joins TRBV10-1 and TRBJ2-2, with TRBD1 matching 8 bases. Trimming took 10 bases from V and 1 from J; bases not matched to a gene: 8. The CDR3 is 15 residues long. Germline CDR1 reads WNHNN; CDR2 reads SYGVQD (reference sequence). CDR3 loop: CATGAGTGNTGELFF. The CDR3 DNA reads as TGCGCCACGGGAGCCGGGACAGGGAACACCGGGGAGCTGTTTTTT.

The genes are TRBV7-9 and TRBJ2-7; possible D gene TRBD2, 6 bases. The CDR3 has 16 amino acids. The V and J ends lost 4 bases and 2 bases respectively, with 18 bases between them. Germline V gene data show CDR1 as SEHNR and CDR2 as FQNEAQ (reference sequence). CDR3 region: CASSSGDFPGAYEQYF. The DNA of the CDR3 is TGTGCCAGCAGCTCGGGGGATTTTCCAGGCGCCTACGAGCAGTACTTC.

CDR3: CASSYSRDFTYEQYF. For the CDR3, the DNA is TGTGCCAGCAGTTACTCAAGGGACTTTACCTACGAGCAGTACTTC. This chain links TRBV6-5 with TRBJ2-7; perhaps TRBD2 as D (6 bases). Trimming pared 0 bases from V and 2 bases from J, leaving 11 bases between. The CDR3 length is 15 residues. Per germline, CDR1 MNHEY and CDR2 SVGAGI.

This clone came up once. The chain has TRBV2 and TRBJ1-5; possibly TRBD1 for D (6 bases). CDR1 is SNHLY and CDR2 is FYNNEI in the germline V gene. This CDR3 has 15 amino acids. V was trimmed by 7 bases and J by 5 bases, leaving 18 bases between them. In DNA form, the CDR3 reads TGTGCCAGCACCGAACAGGGAGTGATGGATCAGCCCCAGCATTTT. Translated, it gives CASTEQGVMDQPQHF.

The rearrangement uses TRBV6-5 and TRBJ2-3; a weak D match, TRBD2 (6 bases). The CDR3 loop spans 14 amino acids. With 6 bases removed from V and 4 bases from J, the gap between germline ends came to 14 bases. The germline gives CDR1 MNHEY, CDR2 SVGAGI. In nucleotides, the CDR3 is TGTGCCAGCAGGGCCTCGGGAGCCGCAGATACGCAGTATTTT. This gives the protein CASRASGAADTQYF.

The chain joins TRBV19 to TRBJ2-1, with 9 bases that match TRBD2. The germline V gene encodes CDR1 LNHDA and CDR2 SQIVND (reference sequence). The CDR3 length is 15 residues. Trimming took 6 bases from V and 6 from J; bases not matched to a gene: 9. CDR3 DNA: TGTGCCAGTAGGCGGGAGGGCAGCTTTGCCAATGAGCAGTTCTTC. Encoded protein: CASRREGSFANEQFF.

The rearrangement links TRBV7-2 to TRBJ2-1, with 8 bases lining up with TRBD2. This CDR3 region has 17 residues. The V gene's germline CDR1 is SGHTA and CDR2 FQGNSA. Trimming took 0 bases from V and 2 from J; bases not matched to a gene: 6. The CDR3 is CASSLAGRGDTYNEQFF. CDR3 bases: TGTGCCAGCAGCTTAGCAGGGCGGGGGGACACCTACAATGAGCAGTTCTTC.

The V call is TRBV15, the J call TRBJ1-1, with no clear D. Trimming shortened V by 4 bases and J by 1 base, and 7 bases separated the two germline ends. CDR3 length: 13 residues. The germline V gene encodes CDR1 LNHNV and CDR2 YYDKDF (reference sequence). In DNA form, the CDR3 reads TGTGCCACCAGCATGCGGGGGAACACTGAAGCTTTCTTT. Its protein is CATSMRGNTEAFF.

The CDR3 coding sequence is TGTGCCAGCAGCGTATATGGGGGCGTCACTGAAGCTTTCTTT. This gives the protein CASSVYGGVTEAFF. This chain connects TRBV9 to TRBJ1-1; TRBD1 might be the D (6 bases). V dropped 1 base and J dropped 4 bases, with 11 bases sitting between them. The CDR3 consists of 14 residues. Germline V gives CDR1 SGDLS, CDR2 YYNGEE.